Listed here are 31 T cell receptor beta chains from one sample, sequenced in a study of blood T cell repertoires in COVID-19. Profiling relied on immunoSEQ multiplex PCR, and the TCRdb table lists in-frame clones only, not all of them. This table has over 120,000 clones, about four fifths appearing once. The material sequenced was peripheral blood. The source of these receptors is a woman aged 55-69 years with acute or convalescent COVID-19.

This chain connects TRBV13 to TRBJ2-6, with TRBD1 matching over 11 bases. With 6 bases clipped from V and 1 base from J, the junction kept 8 bases outside the gene matches. This CDR3 has 18 amino acids. Germline assignment: CDR1 PRHDT and CDR2 FYEKMQ (reference sequence). As DNA, the CDR3 is TGTGCCAGCAGGCCCGGACAGGGGGCAATATCTGGGGCCAACGTCCTGACTTTC. The encoded protein is CASRPGQGAISGANVLTF.

The chain is built from TRBV3-1 (or the pseudogene TRBV3-2) and TRBJ1-5, with TRBD1 identical over 7 bases. The CDR3 has 14 residues. Germline V gene lookup returns CDR1 LGHDT and CDR2 YNNKEL (reference sequence). Trimming removed 3 bases from V and 2 bases from J; junction bases left unmatched: 1. Here the CDR3 DNA reads TGTGCCAGCAGCCAGGGACAGCGCAATCAGCCCCAGCATTTT. Translated: CASSQGQRNQPQHF.

This sequence joins TRBV6-6 and TRBJ1-5, with TRBD1 matching over 8 bases. With V trimmed by 6 bases and J by 6 bases, 7 bases remained unmatched. The germline gives CDR1 MNHNY, CDR2 SVGAGI (reference sequence). CDR3 length equals 14 residues. In DNA form, the CDR3 reads TGTGCCAGCAGACAGGGGGGATCCGGTCAGCCCCAGCATTTT. Translation gives CASRQGGSGQPQHF.

This rearrangement joins TRBV13 to TRBJ2-7; D is possibly TRBD2 (6 bases). CDR1 PRHDT and CDR2 FYEKMQ come from the germline V gene (reference sequence). The CDR3 runs to 15 residues. Trimming took off 4 bases at V and 3 bases at J, with 16 bases between the two ends. Here the CDR3 reads CASSSRAGSHYEQYF. As DNA, the CDR3 is TGTGCCAGCAGCTCGCGAGCGGGTTCACACTACGAGCAGTACTTC.

The chain employs TRBV6-5 and TRBJ1-5, with 7 bases fitting TRBD1. CDR3 length: 15 residues. V was pared by 6 bases and J by 3 bases, with 8 bases of the junction left unmatched. Per germline, CDR1 MNHEY and CDR2 SVGAGI. CDR3 coding DNA: TGTGCCAGCAGAGACGGGACAGCGTACAATCAGCCCCAGCATTTT. It is translated as CASRDGTAYNQPQHF.

V usage is TRBV28 and J usage is TRBJ1-1, with D perhaps TRBD1 (6 bases). Per the germline V gene, CDR1 is MDHEN and CDR2 is SYDVKM. This CDR3 is built from 12 residues. With 11 bases removed from V and 1 base from J, the gap between germline ends came to 11 bases. The CDR3 is CALTRGNTEAFF. CDR3 nucleotide sequence: TGTGCCTTAACCAGGGGGAACACTGAAGCTTTCTTT.

The chain joins TRBV3-1 (or the pseudogene TRBV3-2) to TRBJ2-1; 7 bases are shared with TRBD2. This CDR3 has 21 amino acids. CDR1 is LGHDT and CDR2 is YNNKEL in the germline V gene (reference sequence). V trimming: 0 bases; J trimming: 0 bases; junction bases outside the gene matches: 17. CDR3 loop: CASSQESWGTSASSSYNEQFF. The CDR3 nucleotides are TGTGCCAGCAGCCAAGAGTCGTGGGGTACTAGCGCTTCTAGCTCCTACAATGAGCAGTTCTTC.

CDR3 sequence (DNA): TGTGCCAGCAGTTTGGGGAGGGACAGGGGAGTACAAGCTTTCTTT. Encoded protein: CASSLGRDRGVQAFF. The V gene is TRBV27, the J gene TRBJ1-1; TRBD1 agrees at 10 bases. The CDR3 loop spans 15 amino acids. Trimming took 3 bases from V and 9 from J; bases not matched to a gene: 10. The V gene's germline CDR1 is MNHEY and CDR2 SMNVEV (reference sequence).

The sample holds one count of this clone. The chain employs TRBV12-3 or TRBV12-4 and TRBJ1-2; D gene ambiguous. The CDR3 runs to 13 residues. V was trimmed by 2 bases and J by 1 base, leaving 5 bases between them. The CDR3 nucleotides read TGTGCCAGCAGTTTATACGGTAACTATGGCTACACCTTC. This encodes CASSLYGNYGYTF.

This chain connects TRBV15 to TRBJ1-2; D is uncertain. The CDR3 covers 15 residues. V was clipped by 0 bases and J by 4 bases, with 12 bases between them. Germline CDR1 reads LNHNV; CDR2 reads YYDKDF (reference sequence). The CDR3 loop is CATSRDTVAAYGYTF. CDR3 nucleotides: TGTGCCACCAGCAGAGATACGGTCGCCGCCTATGGCTACACCTTC.

A single count supports this clone. The chain recombines TRBV2 with TRBJ2-5; weak D call: TRBD2 (7 bases). In germline, CDR1 is SNHLY, CDR2 FYNNEI. The ends were cut back, 6 bases at V and 1 base at J, with 12 bases in the middle. This CDR3 has 14 residues. Written as DNA, the CDR3 is TGTGCCAGCAGCGTGGGGGGGCGCCAAGAGACCCAGTACTTC. The encoded protein is CASSVGGRQETQYF.

The chain links TRBV7-2 to TRBJ2-7, with 8 bases matching TRBD1. The CDR3 spans 19 residues. V lost 1 base, J lost 3 bases, and 17 bases stayed unmatched. In germline, CDR1 is SGHTA, CDR2 FQGNSA. CDR3 DNA sequence: TGTGCCAGCAGCTTAGATCGATGGAGACAGGGGCGCCGGGGCTACGAGCAGTACTTC. This gives the protein CASSLDRWRQGRRGYEQYF.

J is TRBJ2-7 and V is TRBV4-2; 11 bases are shared with TRBD1. CDR3 length: 17 amino acids. J lost 3 bases, V lost 1 base, and 8 bases had no gene match. Germline assignment: CDR1 LGHNA and CDR2 YNFKEQ. The CDR3: CASSQALGTGGFYEQYF. The CDR3 DNA follows: TGTGCCAGCAGCCAAGCGCTTGGGACAGGGGGGTTCTACGAGCAGTACTTC.

CDR3 nucleotides: TGTGCCAGCAGTTGGCCTCGAAATGAGCAGTTCTTC. This gives the protein CASSWPRNEQFF. The chain is built from TRBV28 and TRBJ2-1; D unresolved. The CDR3 is 12 amino acids. Trimming removed 4 bases from V and 7 bases from J, with 8 bases in between. The germline CDR1 and CDR2 sequences are MDHEN and SYDVKM.

Regarding this clone: The germline gene is not matched at one end of the junction; a read error may be the cause. The genes are TRBV9 and TRBJ2-3; TRBD1 matches at 10 bases. The CDR3 runs to 13 residues. In germline, CDR1 is SGDLS, CDR2 YYNGEE. The CDR3: CASSVTSGTGVNF. The CDR3 DNA reads as TGTGCCAGCAGCGTAACCTCCGGGACAGGGGTAAATTTT.

This chain joins TRBV25-1 and TRBJ1-2; D ambiguous. This CDR3 has 15 residues. Looked up from germline, CDR1 is MGHDK and CDR2 is SYGVNS. The V end lost 1 base, the J end lost 8 bases, and 17 bases lay between the germline ends. CDR3 in DNA: TGTGCCAGCAGTGAATCAATCGGGGAGGTCTCCGGCTACACCTTC. Its translation: CASSESIGEVSGYTF.

This clone has more than one count but fewer than ten. This rearrangement joins TRBV12-3 or TRBV12-4 to TRBJ2-1; D remains unclear. V gave up 6 bases and J gave up 9 bases, with 9 bases separating them. There are 11 residues in the CDR3. The CDR3 sequence: CASRVDAEQFF. Here the CDR3 DNA reads TGTGCCAGCAGGGTAGATGCTGAGCAGTTCTTC.

There are a few counts of this clone. V gene TRBV25-1 combines with J gene TRBJ2-1, with D possibly being TRBD2 (6 bases). Per the germline V gene, CDR1 is MGHDK and CDR2 is SYGVNS. This CDR3 is 14 amino acids long. Trimming stripped 4 bases from V and 5 bases from J, with 12 bases between. The CDR3 DNA is TGTGCCAGCAGTGTGGCTAGCGAAAACAATGAGCAGTTCTTC. It codes for CASSVASENNEQFF.

The V gene is TRBV10-3, the J gene TRBJ2-7, with D maybe TRBD1 (6 bases). Germline V gene data show CDR1 as ENHRY and CDR2 as SYGVKD. The V end lost 0 bases, the J end lost 0 bases, and 15 bases lay between the germline ends. The CDR3 totals 17 residues. The CDR3 sequence: CAISESLGSDSSYEQYF. DNA for the CDR3: TGTGCCATCAGTGAGTCGCTTGGTTCGGACAGCTCCTACGAGCAGTACTTC.

V and J are TRBV4-3 and TRBJ2-3; 14 bases are a match to TRBD2. With V trimmed by 1 base and J by 5 bases, 2 bases remained unmatched. This CDR3 comprises 16 residues. Germline V gene sequence: CDR1 LGHNA, CDR2 YSLEER. In nucleotides, the CDR3 is TGCGCCAGCAGCCAAGCCGGGACTAGCGGGAGAGATACGCAGTATTTT. This translates into CASSQAGTSGRDTQYF.

V gene TRBV3-1 (or the pseudogene TRBV3-2) combines with J gene TRBJ1-6; perhaps TRBD1 as D (6 bases). The V end lost 3 bases, the J end lost 10 bases, and 16 bases lay between the germline ends. The CDR3 totals 15 residues. Germline CDR1 and CDR2: LGHDT and YNNKEL (reference sequence). CDR3 DNA: TGTGCCAGCAGCCAGGTCGGCAGGGGAAGGTCACCCCTCCACTTT. Protein: CASSQVGRGRSPLHF.

This rearrangement joins TRBV28 to TRBJ1-1, with D tentatively TRBD1 (5 bases). The CDR3 has 15 amino acids. CDR1 and CDR2 from the germline V gene are MDHEN and SYDVKM. Trimming stripped 2 bases from V and 4 bases from J, with 14 bases between. Written as DNA, the CDR3 is TGTGCCAGCAGTTTAAGGGGAGGTGCCTTCACTGAAGCTTTCTTT. Protein: CASSLRGGAFTEAFF.

The V call is TRBV28, the J call TRBJ2-1; TRBD2 matches 8 bases. The V segment lost 5 bases and the J segment 12 bases; nucleotides outside the gene matches: 6. This CDR3 is built from 12 residues. The germline V gene has CDR1 MDHEN and CDR2 SYDVKM. In nucleotides, the CDR3 is TGTGCCAGCAGTAGGATGGCGGGAGGGCAGTTCTTC. It is translated as CASSRMAGGQFF.

The V and J genes are TRBV29-1 and TRBJ1-4; D is unresolved. CDR1 SQVTM and CDR2 ANQGSEA come from the germline V gene. The CDR3 has 13 residues. V was shortened by 7 bases and J by 4 bases, with 13 bases between the two germline ends. CDR3 nucleotide sequence: TGCAGCGCCCTCTCCCGGGGTAATGAAAAACTGTTTTTT. This encodes CSALSRGNEKLFF. The full variable domain, completed using reference TRBV29-1 and TRBJ1-4, is SAVISQKPSRDICQRGTSLTIQCQVDSQVTMMFWYRQQPGQSLTLIATANQGSEATYESGFVIDKFPISRPNLTFSTLTVSNMSPEDSSIYLCSALSRGNEKLFFGSGTQLSVL.

The chain links TRBV7-2 to TRBJ2-1; the match to TRBD2 covers 7 bases. The CDR3 is 13 amino acids. Germline CDR1 and CDR2: SGHTA and FQGNSA. V was pared by 5 bases and J by 7 bases, with 5 bases of the junction left unmatched. In nucleotides, the CDR3 is TGTGCCAGCAGCAGTAGCGGGTCAAATGAGCAGTTCTTC. Translated: CASSSSGSNEQFF.

The CDR3 DNA is TGTGCCAGCAGTTACGGACAGGGGCCTGGAAACACCATATATTTT. Residues: CASSYGQGPGNTIYF. The chain joins TRBV6-5 to TRBJ1-3; TRBD1 matches 9 bases. This CDR3 comprises 15 residues. Germline V gives CDR1 MNHEY, CDR2 SVGAGI. The V gene end was trimmed by 2 bases and the J gene end by 2 bases; junction bases not matched to a gene: 1.

The chain joins TRBV30 to TRBJ1-2; D is perhaps TRBD1 (6 bases). The CDR3 is made up of 15 amino acids. Germline assignment: CDR1 GTSNPN and CDR2 SVGIG (reference sequence). The V and J ends lost 0 bases and 3 bases respectively, with 14 bases between them. CDR3 sequence reads: CAWSVLAGVDYGYTF. The CDR3 region has the DNA TGTGCCTGGAGTGTACTGGCAGGGGTTGACTATGGCTACACCTTC.

The CDR3 here is CASSSAGGPTDTQYF. DNA for the CDR3: TGTGCCAGCAGTTCTGCGGGAGGGCCCACAGATACGCAGTATTTT. The rearrangement uses TRBV28 and TRBJ2-3, with 9 bases that match TRBD2. Trimming removed 4 bases from V and 2 bases from J; junction bases left unmatched: 4. CDR1 is MDHEN and CDR2 is SYDVKM in the germline V gene. The CDR3 length is 15 residues.

CDR3 nucleotide sequence: TGTGCCAGCTCGGGGATCTCCTACGAGCAGTACTTC. Protein: CASSGISYEQYF. The V gene is TRBV5-8, the J gene TRBJ2-7; D might be TRBD2 (5 bases). V was pared by 7 bases and J by 0 bases, with 8 bases between. The length of the CDR3 is 12 residues. Per germline, CDR1 SGHTS and CDR2 YDEGEE.

CDR3 nucleotide sequence: TGTGCCAGCAGTCCCCGGACAGGAGACAATCAGCCCCAGCATTTT. Encoded protein: CASSPRTGDNQPQHF. The chain employs TRBV27 and TRBJ1-5, with TRBD1 matching 7 bases. The V and J ends lost 5 bases and 3 bases, in that order; junction bases with no gene match: 7. CDR3 length: 15 amino acids. Germline V gene sequence: CDR1 MNHEY, CDR2 SMNVEV (reference sequence).

A single count supports this clone. This sequence joins TRBV9 and TRBJ1-2; a weak D match, TRBD1 (5 bases). Germline V gene sequence: CDR1 SGDLS, CDR2 YYNGEE. CDR3 size: 14 residues. Trimming removed 0 bases at V and 6 bases at J, with 12 bases between. CDR3 sequence (DNA): TGTGCCAGCAGCGTAGAGCCAGGGAGGGATGGCTACACCTTC. Translating gives CASSVEPGRDGYTF.